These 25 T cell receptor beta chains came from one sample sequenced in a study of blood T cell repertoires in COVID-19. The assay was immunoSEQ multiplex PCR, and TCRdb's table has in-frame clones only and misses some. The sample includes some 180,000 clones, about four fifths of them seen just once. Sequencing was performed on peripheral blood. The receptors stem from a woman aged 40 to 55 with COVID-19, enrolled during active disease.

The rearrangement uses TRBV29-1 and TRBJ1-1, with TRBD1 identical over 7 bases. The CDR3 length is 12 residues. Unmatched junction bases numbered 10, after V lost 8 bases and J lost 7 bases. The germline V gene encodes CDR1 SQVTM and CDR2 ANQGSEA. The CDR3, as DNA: TGCAGCCTAAGACAGGGCCGGAATGAAGCTTTCTTT. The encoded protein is CSLRQGRNEAFF.

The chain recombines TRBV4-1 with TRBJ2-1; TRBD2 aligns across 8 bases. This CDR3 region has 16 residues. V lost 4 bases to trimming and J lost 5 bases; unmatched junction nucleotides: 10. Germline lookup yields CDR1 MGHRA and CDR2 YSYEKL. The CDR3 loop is CASSPFNSGTNNEQFF. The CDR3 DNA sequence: TGCGCCAGCAGCCCCTTTAATAGCGGGACTAACAATGAGCAGTTCTTC.

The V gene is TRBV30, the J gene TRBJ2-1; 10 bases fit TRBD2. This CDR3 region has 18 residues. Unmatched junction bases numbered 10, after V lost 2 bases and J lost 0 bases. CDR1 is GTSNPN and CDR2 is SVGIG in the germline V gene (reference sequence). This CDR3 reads CAWSTPWASGSSYNEQFF. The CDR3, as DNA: TGTGCCTGGAGTACCCCCTGGGCTAGCGGGAGCTCCTACAATGAGCAGTTCTTC.

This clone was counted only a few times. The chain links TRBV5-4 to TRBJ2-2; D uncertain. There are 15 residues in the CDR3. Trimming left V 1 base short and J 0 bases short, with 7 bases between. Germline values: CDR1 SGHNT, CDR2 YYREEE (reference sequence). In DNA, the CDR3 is TGTGCCAGCAGCTTGAGAGTGACGAACACCGGGGAGCTGTTTTTT. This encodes CASSLRVTNTGELFF.

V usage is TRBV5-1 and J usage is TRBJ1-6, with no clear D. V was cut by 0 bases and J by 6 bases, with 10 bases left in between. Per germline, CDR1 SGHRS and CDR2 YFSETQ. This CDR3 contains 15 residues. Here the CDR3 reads CASSLALARNSPLHF. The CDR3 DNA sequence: TGCGCCAGCAGCTTGGCCTTGGCACGTAATTCACCCCTCCACTTT.

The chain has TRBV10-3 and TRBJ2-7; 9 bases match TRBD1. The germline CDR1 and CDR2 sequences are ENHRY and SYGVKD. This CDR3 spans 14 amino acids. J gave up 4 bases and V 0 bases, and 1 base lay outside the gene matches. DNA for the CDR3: TGTGCCATCAGTGAGTCCGGGACAGGGTACGAGCAGTACTTC. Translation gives CAISESGTGYEQYF.

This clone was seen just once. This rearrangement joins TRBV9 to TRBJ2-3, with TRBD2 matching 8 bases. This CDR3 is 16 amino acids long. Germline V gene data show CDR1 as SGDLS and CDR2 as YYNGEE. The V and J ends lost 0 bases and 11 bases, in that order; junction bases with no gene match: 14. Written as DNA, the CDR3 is TGTGCCAGCAGCGTAGCGGGGGGGCCCGGGGCAGTGGGGCAGTATTTT. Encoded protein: CASSVAGGPGAVGQYF.

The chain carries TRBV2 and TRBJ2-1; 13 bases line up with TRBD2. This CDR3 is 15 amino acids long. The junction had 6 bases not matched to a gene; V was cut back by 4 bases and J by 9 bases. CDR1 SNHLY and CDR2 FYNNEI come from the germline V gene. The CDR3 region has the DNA TGTGCCAGCAGTGGGCGACTAGCGGGAGGCGGTGAGCAGTTCTTC. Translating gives CASSGRLAGGGEQFF.

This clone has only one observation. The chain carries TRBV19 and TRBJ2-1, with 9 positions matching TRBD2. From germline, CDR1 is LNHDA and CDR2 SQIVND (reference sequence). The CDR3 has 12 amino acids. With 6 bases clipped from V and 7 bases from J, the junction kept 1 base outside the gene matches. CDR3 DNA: TGTGCCAGTAGGGCGGGAGGGAATGAGCAGTTCTTC. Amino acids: CASRAGGNEQFF.

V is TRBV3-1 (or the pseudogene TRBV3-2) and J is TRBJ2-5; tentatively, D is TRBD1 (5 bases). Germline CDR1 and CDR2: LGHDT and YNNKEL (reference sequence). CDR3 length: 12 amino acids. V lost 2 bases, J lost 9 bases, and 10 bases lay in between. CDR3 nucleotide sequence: TGTGCCAGCAGCCAATCACAGGTGGCCCAGTACTTC. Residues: CASSQSQVAQYF.

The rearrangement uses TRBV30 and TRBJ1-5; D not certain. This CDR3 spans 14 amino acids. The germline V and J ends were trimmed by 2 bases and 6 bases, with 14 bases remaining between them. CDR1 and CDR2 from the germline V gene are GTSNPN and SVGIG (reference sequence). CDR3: CAWSSGRLGQPQHF. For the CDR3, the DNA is TGTGCCTGGAGTAGCGGGAGACTGGGTCAGCCCCAGCATTTT.

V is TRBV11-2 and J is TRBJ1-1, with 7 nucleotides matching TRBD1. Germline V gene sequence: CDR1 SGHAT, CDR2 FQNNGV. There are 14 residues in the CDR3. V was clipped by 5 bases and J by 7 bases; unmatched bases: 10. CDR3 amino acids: CASSRPPGQYEAFF. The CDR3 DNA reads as TGTGCCAGCAGCCGACCCCCGGGACAGTATGAAGCTTTCTTT.

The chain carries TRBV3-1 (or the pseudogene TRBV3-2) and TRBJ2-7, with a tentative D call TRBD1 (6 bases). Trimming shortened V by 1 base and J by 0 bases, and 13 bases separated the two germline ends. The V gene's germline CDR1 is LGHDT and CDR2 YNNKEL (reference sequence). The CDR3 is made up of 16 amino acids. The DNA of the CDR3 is TGTGCCAGCAGCCAAGGCTTTAGGGGGAGCTCCTACGAGCAGTACGTC. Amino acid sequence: CASSQGFRGSSYEQYV.

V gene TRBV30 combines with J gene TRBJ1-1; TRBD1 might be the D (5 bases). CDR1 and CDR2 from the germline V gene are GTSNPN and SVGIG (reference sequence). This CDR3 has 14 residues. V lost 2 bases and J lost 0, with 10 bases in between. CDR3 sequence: CAWSRDFLNTEAFF. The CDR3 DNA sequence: TGTGCCTGGAGTCGGGACTTCTTGAACACTGAAGCTTTCTTT.

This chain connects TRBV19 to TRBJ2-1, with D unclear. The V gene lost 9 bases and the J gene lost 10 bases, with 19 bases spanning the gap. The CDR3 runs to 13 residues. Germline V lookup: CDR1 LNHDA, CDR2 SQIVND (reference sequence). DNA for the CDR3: TGTGCCAGCGGCGTTGGGCTTCACAGAGAGCAGTTCTTC. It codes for CASGVGLHREQFF.

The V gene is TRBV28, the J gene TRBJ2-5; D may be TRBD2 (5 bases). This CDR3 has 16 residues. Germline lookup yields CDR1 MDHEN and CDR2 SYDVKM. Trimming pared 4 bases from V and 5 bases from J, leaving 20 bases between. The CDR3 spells CASSSKVSSEEETQYF. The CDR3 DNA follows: TGTGCCAGCAGTTCAAAAGTCTCTTCGGAGGAGGAGACCCAGTACTTC.

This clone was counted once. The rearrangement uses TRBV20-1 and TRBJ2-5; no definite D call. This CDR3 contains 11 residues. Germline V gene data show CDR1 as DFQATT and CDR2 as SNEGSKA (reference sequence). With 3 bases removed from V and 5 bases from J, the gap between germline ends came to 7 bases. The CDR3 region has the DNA TGCAGTGCTAGTTGGCGGGAGACCCAGTACTTC. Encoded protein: CSASWRETQYF.

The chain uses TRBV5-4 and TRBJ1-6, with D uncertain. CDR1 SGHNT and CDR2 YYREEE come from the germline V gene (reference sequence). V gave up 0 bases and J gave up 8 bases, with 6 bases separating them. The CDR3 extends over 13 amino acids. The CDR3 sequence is CASSLATHSPLHF. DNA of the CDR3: TGTGCCAGCAGCTTGGCGACACATTCACCCCTCCACTTT.

The CDR3 nucleotides are TGTGCCAGCAGCCCTACGGGGACAGCTAGCACAGATACGCAGTATTTT. Its protein is CASSPTGTASTDTQYF. The rearrangement uses TRBV7-9 and TRBJ2-3; TRBD1 agrees at 7 bases. The germline V gene encodes CDR1 SEHNR and CDR2 FQNEAQ (reference sequence). The CDR3 covers 16 residues. Trimming at V came to 5 bases and at J to 0 bases, leaving 8 bases not matched to a gene. The variable domain in full, completed from reference TRBV7-9 and TRBJ2-3, reads DTGVSQNPRHKITKRGQNVTFRCDPISEHNRLYWYRQTLGQGPEFLTYFQNEAQLEKSRLLSDRFSAERPKGSFSTLEIQRTEQGDSAMYLCASSPTGTASTDTQYFGPGTRLTVL.

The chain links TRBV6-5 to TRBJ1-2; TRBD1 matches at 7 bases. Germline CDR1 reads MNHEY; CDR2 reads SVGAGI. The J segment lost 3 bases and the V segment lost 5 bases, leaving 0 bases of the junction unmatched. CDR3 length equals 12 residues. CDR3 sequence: CASSTGDYGYTF. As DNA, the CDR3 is TGTGCCAGCAGTACAGGGGACTATGGCTACACCTTC.

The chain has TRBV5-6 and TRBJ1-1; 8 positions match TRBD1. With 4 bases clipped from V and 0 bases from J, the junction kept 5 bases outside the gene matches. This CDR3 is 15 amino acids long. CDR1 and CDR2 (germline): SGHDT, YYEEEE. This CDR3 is CASSRQGIMNTEAFF. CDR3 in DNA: TGTGCCAGCAGCCGACAGGGGATAATGAACACTGAAGCTTTCTTT.

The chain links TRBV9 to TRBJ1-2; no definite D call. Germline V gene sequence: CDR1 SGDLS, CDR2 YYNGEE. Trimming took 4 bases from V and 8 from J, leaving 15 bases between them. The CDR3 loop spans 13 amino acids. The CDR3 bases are TGTGCCAGCAGCCCCCCGGAGGGTGTCGGCTACACCTTC. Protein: CASSPPEGVGYTF.

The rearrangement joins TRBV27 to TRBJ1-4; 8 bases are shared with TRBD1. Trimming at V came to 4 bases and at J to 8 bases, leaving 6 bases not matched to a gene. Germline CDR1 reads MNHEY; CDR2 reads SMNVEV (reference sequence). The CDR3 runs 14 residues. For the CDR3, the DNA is TGTGCCAGCAGTTCCAGGGGGCGGGGGGAAAAACTGTTTTTT. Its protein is CASSSRGRGEKLFF. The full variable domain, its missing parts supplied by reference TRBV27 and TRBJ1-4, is EAQVTQNPRYLITVTGKKLTVTCSQNMNHEYMSWYRQDPGLGLRQIYYSMNVEVTDKGDVPEGYKVSRKEKRNFPLILESPSPNQTSLYFCASSSRGRGEKLFFGSGTQLSVL.

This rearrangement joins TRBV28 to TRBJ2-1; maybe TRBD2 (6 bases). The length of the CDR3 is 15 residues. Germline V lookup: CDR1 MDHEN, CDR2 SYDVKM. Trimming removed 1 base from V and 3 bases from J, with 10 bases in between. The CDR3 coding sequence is TGTGCCAGCAGTTTATTGGCGGGAAACTACAATGAGCAGTTCTTC. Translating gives CASSLLAGNYNEQFF.

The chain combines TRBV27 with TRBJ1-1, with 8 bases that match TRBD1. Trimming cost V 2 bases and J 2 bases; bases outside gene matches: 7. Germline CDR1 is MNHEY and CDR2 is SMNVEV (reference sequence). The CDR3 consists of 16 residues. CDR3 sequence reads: CASSLLTTGGNTEAFF. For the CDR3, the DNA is TGTGCCAGCAGTTTACTTACCACAGGGGGAAACACTGAAGCTTTCTTT.